This is a list of T cell receptor beta chains from one sample in a study of sequential checkpoint blockade in melanoma. Some clones are missing from TCRdb's copy, which holds only in-frame ones; the method was immunoSEQ multiplex PCR. The sample carries 25,000 to 35,000 clones, approximately 91% recorded once. This sample comprised CD8+ T cells sorted from blood (inferred from file names), obtained from a patient given nivolumab and ipilimumab in sequence. Receptor source: a human donor with melanoma. The CDR3 runs from the conserved cysteine through the conserved F or W.

v_call	j_call	cdr3_aa
TRBV7-8	TRBJ2-2	CASSLHVQGIGELFF
TRBV5-6	TRBJ1-1	CASSFGTGAEAFF
TRBV7-8	TRBJ1-5	CASSSGTAFSNQPQHF
TRBV7-9	TRBJ2-1	CASSPVTGGTHNEQFF
TRBV2	TRBJ1-2	CASSVGGPGVYGYTF
TRBV7-9	TRBJ2-2	CASSLLEGNTGELFF
TRBV2	TRBJ2-1	CASSETGSSYNEQFF
TRBV7-3	TRBJ1-2	CASSLTTVGGVDGYTF
TRBV4-3	TRBJ1-2	CASSQNQGGYGYTF
TRBV27	TRBJ1-5	CASSLGQDNQPQHF
TRBV9	TRBJ2-1	CAGSARGYNEQFF
TRBV7-9	TRBJ1-1	CASSPQRVGYTEAFF
TRBV10-3	TRBJ1-1	CAITPGTVFPGTEAFF
TRBV7-3	TRBJ2-1	CASSWAGGGLNEQFF
TRBV19	TRBJ2-3	CASSIPAGGTDTQYF
TRBV30	TRBJ1-1	CAWSPTGLGTEAFF
TRBV6-5	TRBJ2-7	CASSQHNTGSGYF
TRBV13	-	CASSLGGRAYEQYF
TRBV7-2	TRBJ1-2	CASSLSGGAIYGYTF
TRBV7-7	TRBJ2-5	CASSLMTGGNQETQYF
TRBV5-6	TRBJ2-5	CASSFGLAASATQYF
TRBV7-3	TRBJ2-7	CASSLMGGSSYEQYF
TRBV14	TRBJ2-2	CASSQVRGHTGELFF
TRBV7-9	TRBJ2-5	CASSSLVGRTQYF
TRBV30	TRBJ1-4	CAWSVGGELFF